A single T cell receptor (beta chain) is shown here with its context. These data belong to a study of T cell responses to AZD1222 COVID-19 vaccine. Generated by immunoSEQ multiplex PCR, the TCRdb table keeps only in-frame clones and is missing some. The sample lists 150,000 to 200,000 clones, around 94% occurring once. Between the trimmed V and J ends, which lost 0 bases and 7 bases, there was a span of 6 bases. The CDR3 has 12 residues. Germline CDR1 is GTSNPN and CDR2 is SVGIG (reference sequence). This TCR derives from an adult in good health. V is TRBV30 and J is TRBJ2-2; D gene unclear. The input for sequencing was peripheral blood, taken on day 0 of AZD1222 vaccination. The CDR3 DNA reads as TGTGCCTGGAGTGTAATCAGCGGGGAGCTGTTTTTT. As protein: CAWSVISGELFF.